This TCR beta chain was sequenced for a study of T-cell reconstitution after alpha-beta-depleted transplantation in children listed by TCRdb under 2016. For the study in its entirety: Using TCR repertoire profiling, the study quantitatively followed how T-cell immune reconstitution unfolded in children after TCRalphabeta/CD19-depleted allogeneic hematopoietic cell transplantation. General conclusions and limits of the study: About two months after transplant, the apparently early recovery of alphabetaT-cell counts reportedly depended on just several hundred clones that had expanded rapidly and came from non-depleted graft cells. Hyperexpanded clone frequencies declined over subsequent months; after one year, T-cell counts and TCRbeta diversity were mostly attributed to newly produced T cells. In some patients, the high TCRbeta diversity seen at day 60 was put down to recipient T cells and intrathymic progenitors that had survived conditioning.

In regard to this clonotype: Its binding antigen is unknown. Base quality data are lacking; no much larger clone is found one base away.

Via the germline V gene (reference sequence), CDR1 is DFQATT and CDR2 SNEGSKA. The V and J ends are trimmed by 6 bases and 6 bases, leaving 5 bases between them. The CDR3 contains 9 residues, cysteine and phenylalanine counted. Only the CDR3 part of the read is kept: 27 bases, read in frame from the first base. The treatment or condition label of this sample denotes: allogeneic hematopoietic cell transplantation with graft depleted of TCRalphabeta T cells and CD19 B cells. The transplant recipients were children given TCRalphabeta/CD19-depleted allogeneic hematopoietic cell grafts. Library creation used PCR. Sequenced using an Illumina HiSeq 2500. To normalize quantification of the TCRbeta repertoire, the TCR libraries were built with molecular barcoding that relied on unique molecular identifiers. The public reads were reprocessed in TCRdb via fastp at Q25 and MiXCR, keeping in-frame beta chains. Each entry merges the rows of one CDR3 protein and shows their most common DNA and genes. For this sample there are hundreds of thousands of distinct CDR3 sequences; about an eighth appear just once. Of the sample, around 0.76% is held by the ten largest clones.

This clonotype was obtained from a girl aged 2 to 9 with congenital amegakaryocytic thrombocytopenia, due to receive a stem cell transplant. The sample in question was PBMCs, obtained before TCRalphabeta/CD19-depleted stem cell transplant. The chain couples TRBV20-1 to TRBJ1-2; the D gene lacks a confident call. CDR3 protein: CSARNGYTF. The nucleotides read TGCAGTGCGCGGAATGGCTACACCTTC.